The 10 T cell receptor beta chains below were found in one sample sequenced in a study of cytomegalovirus exposure and HLA in healthy donors. The PCR had 60 Vbeta and 13 Jbeta primers. Assay used: immunoSEQ multiplex PCR; TCRdb lists only in-frame clones, some missing. The table shows around 110,000 clones, with roughly 82% occurring only once. The source material was PBMCs. These receptors all come from a man aged 45-60 years in good health and CMV-seronegative.

CDR3: CASSADRLYEQYF. As DNA, the CDR3 is TGTGCCAGCAGTGCTGACAGACTCTACGAGCAGTACTTC. This chain uses TRBV6-1 with TRBJ2-7; TRBD1 is a possible D gene (5 bases). Trimming removed 4 bases at V and 3 bases at J, with 10 bases between. The CDR3 length is 13 residues. The germline V gene encodes CDR1 MNHNS and CDR2 SASEGT.

This chain joins TRBV6-5 and TRBJ1-2, with 11 bases that match TRBD1. Germline V gene data show CDR1 as MNHEY and CDR2 as SVGAGI. Trimming cost V 8 bases and J 6 bases; bases outside gene matches: 8. The length of the CDR3 is 14 residues. This CDR3 is CASGGTGGRDGYTF. Here the CDR3 DNA reads TGTGCCAGCGGGGGGACAGGGGGTAGGGATGGCTACACCTTC.

The chain carries TRBV5-4 and TRBJ2-1; D might be TRBD1 (6 bases). The germline V gene has CDR1 SGHNT and CDR2 YYREEE (reference sequence). Trimming cost V 0 bases and J 10 bases, with 14 bases left between them. The CDR3 is 14 amino acids. CDR3 region: CASSLDRGTSEQFF. DNA of the CDR3: TGTGCCAGCAGCTTGGACAGAGGGACAAGCGAGCAGTTCTTC.

The chain carries TRBV10-2 and TRBJ2-3, with D perhaps TRBD2 (6 bases). V lost 10 bases to trimming and J lost 0 bases, with 14 bases between them. CDR1 and CDR2 from the germline V gene are WSHSY and SAAADI. The CDR3 is made up of 14 amino acids. This chain's CDR3 is CATGPGLSTDTQYF. The CDR3 bases are TGCGCCACCGGACCGGGACTGAGCACAGATACGCAGTATTTT.

This chain links TRBV19 with TRBJ1-1, with TRBD1 identical over 9 bases. From germline, CDR1 is LNHDA and CDR2 SQIVND (reference sequence). V was pared by 7 bases and J by 6 bases, with 6 bases of the junction left unmatched. There are 13 residues in the CDR3. Written as DNA, the CDR3 is TGTGCCAGTAAGCGGACAGGGGAGCCTGAAGCTTTCTTT. Residues: CASKRTGEPEAFF.

This clone has only one observation. The rearrangement joins TRBV19 to TRBJ1-1; a possible D gene is TRBD1 (6 bases). V was pared by 5 bases and J by 4 bases, with 14 bases between. The V gene's germline CDR1 is LNHDA and CDR2 SQIVND (reference sequence). The CDR3 contains 14 residues. CDR3 loop: CASSFTGPVTEAFF. The CDR3 DNA is TGTGCCAGTAGTTTTACAGGGCCGGTCACTGAAGCTTTCTTT.

The CDR3 is CASSLTGGGVDTEAFF. The DNA of the CDR3 is TGTGCCAGCAGCTTGACAGGGGGCGGCGTCGACACTGAAGCTTTCTTT. V gene TRBV11-2 combines with J gene TRBJ1-1, with 10 bases aligning to TRBD1. Per germline, CDR1 SGHAT and CDR2 FQNNGV. J was trimmed by 3 bases and V by 3 bases; bases with no gene match: 7. The CDR3 is 16 amino acids.

V is TRBV19 and J is TRBJ1-2, with D possibly matching TRBD1 (6 bases). Trimming shortened V by 5 bases and J by 7 bases, and 23 bases separated the two germline ends. Germline loops: CDR1 LNHDA, CDR2 SQIVND (reference sequence). The CDR3 spans 16 residues. CDR3 residues: CASSVGSGGAPSGYTF. CDR3 DNA sequence: TGTGCCAGTAGTGTAGGTTCGGGGGGCGCCCCGAGTGGCTACACCTTC.

The V call is TRBV28, the J call TRBJ2-3, with 7 positions matching TRBD1. There are 15 residues in the CDR3. Germline loops: CDR1 MDHEN, CDR2 SYDVKM. V shed 5 bases and J 7 bases; nucleotides not matched to a gene: 12. The CDR3 region has the DNA TGTGCCAGCAGTCGCCTGGGACAGAGAAGCAATACGCAGTATTTT. This codes for CASSRLGQRSNTQYF.

V gene TRBV11-3 combines with J gene TRBJ2-5; 7 bases match TRBD1. V lost 5 bases and J lost 5; bases outside the gene matches: 5. Germline values: CDR1 SGHNT, CDR2 YENEEA. The CDR3 runs 13 residues. CDR3 nucleotides: TGTGCCAGCAGCCCGGGACAGAGTGAGACCCAGTACTTC. As protein: CASSPGQSETQYF.